The sequence of this TCR beta chain was determined in a study of T-cell reconstitution after alpha-beta-depleted transplantation in children. Study findings and constraints: Reportedly, alpha-beta T cells present about two months post-transplant originated from several hundred expanded clones of graft origin. T-cell numbers and diversity one year post-transplant derived largely from freshly generated T cells.

During its preparation, the TCRbeta library received unique molecular identifiers. TCRdb independently ran MiXCR on the PCR reads; one entry per CDR3 protein. The table records about 120,000 distinct CDR3 sequences, about 9.4% of them present only once. The junction had 5 bases not matched to a gene; V was cut back by 4 bases and J by 8 bases. This CDR3 contains 14 residues. Germline V gives CDR1 SGHRS, CDR2 YFSETQ. The table lists this clonotype with a few counts. What it binds is not known. The chain has TRBV5-1 and TRBJ1-4; 10 bases are a match to TRBD1. This clonotype was sampled from a boy between 2 and 15 years old with acute lymphoblastic leukemia, due to receive a stem cell transplant. The starting material was PBMCs, obtained before TCRalphabeta/CD19-depleted stem cell transplant. This chain's CDR3 is CASSQTGGDEKLFF. CDR3 in DNA: TGCGCCAGCAGCCAGACAGGGGGCGACGAAAAACTGTTTTTT.